The sequence of this TCR beta chain was determined in a study of OX40 agonist ivuxolimab in advanced cancers. This CDR3 comprises 13 residues. Deletions cut 5 bases from V and 6 bases from J, with 13 bases between. Germline lookup yields CDR1 SGHTA and CDR2 FQGTGA. Some clones are missing from TCRdb's copy, which holds only in-frame ones; the method was immunoSEQ multiplex PCR. The sample records about 130,000 clones, 85% to 95% being singletons. V is TRBV7-3 and J is TRBJ1-2, with a possible D match to TRBD1 (6 bases). The sample was CD4+ or CD8+ T cells sorted from blood, taken in a trial of the OX40 agonist ivuxolimab. The sequence was obtained from an adult with an advanced solid tumor such as melanoma, head and neck, liver or kidney cancer. The CDR3 here is CASSLGGHDGYTF. The CDR3 coding sequence is TGTGCCAGCAGCCTGGGGGGGCACGATGGCTACACCTTC.